This TCR beta chain is from a study of CD8+ T cells in alopecia areata. For the study at large: Treatment of the treated patients consisted of oral tofacitinib, 5 to 10 mg twice daily. The duration of tofacitinib was 6 to 18 months, with 6 months off drug afterward. Study-level results: Possibly because of HLA-related factors, TCR sharing was less clear across patients than in mice.

Lesional scalp punch biopsies and peripheral blood were collected from alopecia areata patients. This clone was detected a few times. Its specificity is not known. Extracted RNA was reverse transcribed into cDNA, the sequencing template. Generated by immunoSEQ multiplex PCR, the TCRdb table keeps only in-frame clones and is missing some. The sample includes 100,000 to 150,000 clones, 49% seen only once; the top ten take over 15%. Trimming took off 6 bases at V and 6 bases at J, with 12 bases between the two ends. Germline V CDR1 and CDR2: SNHLY, FYNNEI. The CDR3 has 13 amino acids. The rearrangement uses TRBV2 and TRBJ2-4; unclear D gene. The sequence was obtained from a human donor with alopecia areata. The sequencing here drew on CD8+ T cells sorted from blood, taken at week 0. For the CDR3, the DNA is TGTGCCAGCAGCGGGTACGGATCAAACATTCAGTACTTC. Translating it yields CASSGYGSNIQYF.